The source of this T cell receptor (beta chain) is a study of OX40 agonist ivuxolimab in advanced cancers. Notes on the study in general: CD8+ T cells averaged more expanded clones than CD4+.

Produced via immunoSEQ multiplex PCR; TCRdb's table is partial and in-frame only. The sample shows some 19,000 clones, more than 75% of them seen only once. Points on this clone: The antigen is not known.

V was clipped by 5 bases and J by 2 bases, with 14 bases between them. Germline V gives CDR1 SEHNR, CDR2 FQNEAQ (reference sequence). The CDR3 extends over 15 amino acids. The sample consisted of CD4+ or CD8+ T cells sorted from blood, taken in a trial of the OX40 agonist ivuxolimab. This TCR was recovered from an adult with an advanced solid tumor such as melanoma, head and neck, liver or kidney cancer. The chain couples TRBV7-9 to TRBJ2-3, with a weak D call TRBD1 (5 bases). The CDR3 region has the DNA TGTGCCAGCAGCGAAAAAGGGGCACTCACAGATACGCAGTATTTT. As protein: CASSEKGALTDTQYF. Based on the CDR3 plus reference TRBV7-9 and TRBJ2-3, the full variable domain is DTGVSQNPRHKITKRGQNVTFRCDPISEHNRLYWYRQTLGQGPEFLTYFQNEAQLEKSRLLSDRFSAERPKGSFSTLEIQRTEQGDSAMYLCASSEKGALTDTQYFGPGTRLTVL.